This is a list of T cell receptor beta chains from one sample in a study of CD8+CD57+ T cells in acquired aplastic anemia. TCRdb recomputed calls from the reads with MiXCR, one row per CDR3 protein. Here the sample spans 200,000 to 250,000 distinct CDR3 sequences, approximately 65% being singletons. Material for sequencing was sorted CD4+, CD8+, or CD8+CD57+ T cells (not recorded which) from PBMCs. Every receptor here comes from a human donor with aplastic anemia. Each CDR3 is given with its conserved first and last residue. Fields, in order: D gene, V gene, clone size, J gene, CDR3 protein, CDR3 DNA. The D gene is left open where the match is weak. Rows may omit the clone size; those that give it use once, few, many or a size class.

TRBD1,TRBV7-6,many,TRBJ1-1,CASSQGAQSTSEAFF,TGTGCCAGCAGCCAGGGGGCGCAGAGTACTTCTGAAGCTTTCTTT
.,TRBV9,.,TRBJ1-1,CASSVAQDSLNTEAFF,TGTGCCAGCAGCGTAGCTCAGGACAGCTTGAACACTGAAGCTTTCTTT
.,TRBV7-2,.,TRBJ1-1,CASSLKETNTEAFF,TGTGCCAGCAGCTTGAAGGAGACGAACACTGAAGCTTTCTTT
TRBD2,TRBV9,.,TRBJ2-3,CASSILSGTTGTQYF,TGTGCCAGCAGCATCCTTAGCGGGACCACAGGTACGCAGTATTTT
.,TRBV20-1,.,TRBJ2-3,CSAKHNRATDTQYF,TGCAGTGCTAAACATAACAGGGCCACAGATACGCAGTATTTT
TRBD1,TRBV15,.,TRBJ2-7,CATSTGAWDSTYEQYF,TGTGCCACCAGCACGGGCGCCTGGGACAGTACCTACGAGCAGTACTTC
TRBD1,TRBV7-6,.,TRBJ2-7,CASSLRGQEFYEQYF,TGTGCCAGCAGCCTACGGGGACAGGAGTTCTACGAGCAGTACTTC
.,TRBV11-3,.,TRBJ2-3,CASSSEGRADTQYF,TGTGCCAGCAGCTCGGAGGGAAGGGCAGATACGCAGTATTTT
.,TRBV15,.,TRBJ1-4,CATSRDSVRVGEKLFF,TGTGCCACCAGCAGAGATTCCGTGAGGGTAGGCGAAAAACTGTTTTTT
TRBD2,TRBV29-1,.,TRBJ2-3,CSVESDSGGAQYF,TGCAGCGTTGAATCGGATAGCGGGGGGGCGCAGTATTTT
.,TRBV2,.,TRBJ2-7,CASSRTPPGTRDYEQYF,TGTGCCAGCAGCAGAACACCGCCGGGTACTAGGGACTACGAGCAGTACTTC
.,TRBV9,.,TRBJ2-7,CASSAAPLGYEQYF,TGTGCCAGCAGCGCGGCCCCGCTCGGCTACGAGCAGTACTTC
.,TRBV29-1,.,TRBJ2-3,CSVASTDTQYF,TGCAGCGTTGCCAGCACAGATACGCAGTATTTT
.,TRBV29-1,few,TRBJ1-5,CSVAENSNQPQHF,TGCAGCGTTGCCGAAAATAGCAATCAGCCCCAGCATTTT
.,TRBV20-1,.,TRBJ2-5,CSVDGFSQETQYF,TGCAGTGTGGACGGGTTCTCGCAAGAGACCCAGTACTTC
TRBD1,TRBV15,.,TRBJ2-1,CATSSSTGNEQFF,TGTGCCACCAGCAGCTCGACAGGGAATGAGCAGTTCTTC
TRBD1,TRBV7-2,.,TRBJ1-1,CASSLGTGYTEAFF,TGTGCCAGCAGCTTAGGGACAGGGTACACTGAAGCTTTCTTT
.,TRBV27,.,TRBJ1-2,CASRKNERQSRPYTF,TGTGCCAGCAGAAAAAACGAGAGGCAGTCACGGCCCTACACCTTC
.,TRBV5-1,.,TRBJ2-7,CASSGVGLPYEQYF,TGCGCCAGCAGCGGGGTGGGGCTTCCCTACGAGCAGTACTTC
.,TRBV5-1,few,TRBJ2-7,CASSLEADAYEQYF,TGCGCCAGCAGCTTGGAGGCAGATGCCTACGAGCAGTACTTC
TRBD1,TRBV19,.,TRBJ1-6,CASSTTGLGYNSPLHF,TGTGCCAGTAGTACGACAGGGCTTGGATATAATTCACCCCTCCACTTT
.,TRBV5-6,.,TRBJ2-3,CASSPRQVSTDTQYF,TGTGCCAGCAGCCCTAGACAGGTTAGCACAGATACGCAGTATTTT
TRBD1,TRBV7-9,.,TRBJ1-2,CASSLSSFQGANNGYTF,TGTGCCAGCAGCTTAAGTTCCTTCCAGGGGGCGAATAATGGCTACACCTTC
.,TRBV2,.,TRBJ2-5,CASNPTRGETQYF,TGTGCCAGCAATCCGACGAGGGGGGAGACCCAGTACTTC
.,TRBV7-2,.,TRBJ1-5,CASSPSGDQPQHF,TGTGCCAGCAGCCCAAGTGGCGATCAGCCCCAGCATTTT
TRBD1,TRBV7-9,.,TRBJ2-7,CASRTTGTGYEQYF,TGTGCCAGCAGGACGACAGGGACGGGGTACGAGCAGTACTTC
.,TRBV11-2,.,TRBJ2-6,CASSYSSGANVLTF,TGTGCCAGCAGTTATAGCTCTGGGGCCAACGTCCTGACTTTC
TRBD1,TRBV11-3,.,TRBJ1-2,CASSLAGQGNYGYTF,TGTGCCAGTAGCTTAGCGGGACAGGGGAACTATGGCTACACCTTC
.,TRBV19,few,TRBJ1-5,CASSTGRDQPQHF,TGTGCCAGTAGTACAGGTCGGGATCAGCCCCAGCATTTT
TRBD1,TRBV24-1,few,TRBJ2-1,CATSEDRSSYNEQFF,TGTGCCACCAGCGAGGACAGGAGCTCCTACAATGAGCAGTTCTTC
TRBD1,TRBV15,.,TRBJ1-2,CATSRPFPGQGAYNYGYTF,TGTGCCACCAGCAGACCATTTCCGGGACAGGGGGCCTATAACTATGGCTACACCTTC
TRBD1,TRBV5-5,.,TRBJ1-4,CASSLGDRTTNEKLFF,TGTGCCAGCAGCTTGGGGGACAGGACAACTAATGAAAAACTGTTTTTT
.,TRBV2,.,TRBJ1-6,CASSYSKRQDNSPLHF,TGTGCCAGCAGTTACTCGAAGCGACAGGATAATTCACCCCTCCACTTT
TRBD1,TRBV2,.,TRBJ1-3,CASFRGTSGNTIYF,TGTGCCAGCTTCAGGGGGACCTCGGGAAACACCATATATTTT
TRBD2,TRBV7-2,.,TRBJ2-3,CASSSQPGLAGRTDTQYF,TGTGCCAGCAGCTCCCAACCCGGACTAGCGGGACGCACAGATACGCAGTATTTT
TRBD2,TRBV19,.,TRBJ2-7,CASSMSSGIVYEQYF,TGTGCCAGTAGTATGTCTAGCGGGATAGTGTACGAGCAGTACTTC
TRBD2,TRBV2,.,TRBJ2-7,CASSRKSGLASEQYF,TGTGCCAGCAGTCGAAAATCGGGACTAGCTTCCGAGCAGTACTTC
TRBD1,TRBV2,.,TRBJ2-7,CASSRDRETYEQYF,TGTGCCAGCAGTCGGGACAGGGAGACCTACGAGCAGTACTTC
TRBD1,TRBV20-1,.,TRBJ2-1,CSARDPDRGHNEQFF,TGCAGTGCTAGAGACCCGGACAGGGGACACAATGAGCAGTTCTTC
.,TRBV24-1,.,TRBJ2-3,CATRKGPADTQYF,TGTGCCACCAGGAAGGGGCCCGCAGATACGCAGTATTTT
TRBD1,TRBV7-2,.,TRBJ2-3,CASSLHRDRATDTQYF,TGTGCCAGCAGCCTACACCGGGACAGAGCCACAGATACGCAGTATTTT
.,TRBV12-3/TRBV12-4,.,TRBJ1-3,CASSVTFGGTGNTIYF,TGTGCCAGCAGTGTGACATTCGGGGGAACTGGAAACACCATATATTTT